This TCR beta chain was recorded in a study of T cells in Graves' hyperthyroidism and ophthalmopathy. CDR1 SGHTS and CDR2 YDEGEE come from the germline V gene. This CDR3 contains 16 residues. V lost 4 bases, J lost 0 bases, and 16 bases lay in between. Amplification yielded TCR beta CDR3 regions, with RNA transcripts as the source. A set of HTBI primers served as the primers for a first-round RT-PCR of the TCR CDR3. TCRdb re-called the multiplex PCR reads with MiXCR, one entry per CDR3 protein. The sample has approximately 400,000 distinct CDR3 sequences, about 14% seen once. Sequencing was performed on blood. This clonotype was obtained from a man aged 25-45 years with Graves' hyperthyroidism that later progressed to Graves' ophthalmopathy. The chain employs TRBV5-8 and TRBJ1-1; D gene uncertain. CDR3 residues: CASSHHPPEVNTEAFF. The CDR3 nucleotides are TGTGCCAGCAGCCACCACCCCCCAGAAGTGAACACTGAAGCTTTCTTT.